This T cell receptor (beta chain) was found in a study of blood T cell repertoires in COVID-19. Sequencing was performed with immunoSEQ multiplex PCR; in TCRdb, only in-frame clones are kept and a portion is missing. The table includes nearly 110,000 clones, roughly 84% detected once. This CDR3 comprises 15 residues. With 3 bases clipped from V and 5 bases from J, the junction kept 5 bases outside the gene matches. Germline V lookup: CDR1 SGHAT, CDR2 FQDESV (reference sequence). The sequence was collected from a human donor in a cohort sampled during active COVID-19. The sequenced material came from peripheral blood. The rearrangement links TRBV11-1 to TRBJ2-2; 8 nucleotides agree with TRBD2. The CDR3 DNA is TGTGCCAGCAGCTTTTCTAGCGGGCTAACCGGGGAGCTGTTTTTT. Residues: CASSFSSGLTGELFF.